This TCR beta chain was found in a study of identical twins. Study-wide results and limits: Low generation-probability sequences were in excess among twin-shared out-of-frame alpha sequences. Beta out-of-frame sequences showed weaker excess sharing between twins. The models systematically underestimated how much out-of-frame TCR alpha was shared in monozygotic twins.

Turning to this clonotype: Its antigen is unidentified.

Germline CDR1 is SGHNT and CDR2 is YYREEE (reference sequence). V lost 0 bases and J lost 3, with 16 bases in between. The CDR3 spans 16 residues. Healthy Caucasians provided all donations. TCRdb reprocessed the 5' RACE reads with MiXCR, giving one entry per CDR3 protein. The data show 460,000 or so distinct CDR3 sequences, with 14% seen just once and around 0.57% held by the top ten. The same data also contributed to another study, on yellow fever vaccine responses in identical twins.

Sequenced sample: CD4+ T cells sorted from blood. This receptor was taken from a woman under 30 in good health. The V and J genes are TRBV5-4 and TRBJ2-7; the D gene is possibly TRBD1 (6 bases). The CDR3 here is CASSLAGGAIGYEQYF. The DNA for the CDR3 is TGTGCCAGCAGCTTGGCTGGGGGCGCGATAGGCTACGAGCAGTACTTC.